What follows describes a single T cell receptor beta chain. Its antigen remains unknown. 13 Jbeta primers and 60 Vbeta primers were used for the PCR. The table came from immunoSEQ multiplex PCR; TCRdb's copy has only in-frame clones and leaves some out. Of under 200,000 clones listed, about 75% are singletons. CDR3 length equals 15 residues. J lost 6 bases, V lost 5 bases, and 6 bases had no gene match. Looked up from germline, CDR1 is SNHLY and CDR2 is FYNNEI. These data belong to a study of cytomegalovirus exposure and HLA in healthy donors. Overall study findings and caveats: Donors belonging to an Asian-associated ancestry cluster reportedly showed fewer N-insertions in productive TCRs than the approximately 640-donor mean, according to what a later analysis found. A later analysis linked a missense DCLRE1C variant to TCR beta V- and J-gene trimming. The majority of CMV-associated TCR beta chains were reported as apparently HLA-restricted in a later analysis. There were around 160 TCR beta chains listed as cytomegalovirus-associated.

The sequence was collected from a male donor in good health and CMV-seronegative. What was sequenced was PBMCs. V gene TRBV2 combines with J gene TRBJ2-1, with TRBD2 matching over 11 bases. CDR3 loop: CASSYTSGGVNEQFF. The CDR3 DNA sequence: TGTGCCAGCAGTTATACTAGCGGGGGCGTCAATGAGCAGTTCTTC. Looking up the rest from reference TRBV2 and TRBJ2-1 gives the full variable domain: EPEVTQTPSHQVTQMGQEVILRCVPISNHLYFYWYRQILGQKVEFLVSFYNNEISEKSEIFDDQFSVERPDGSNFTLKIRSTKLEDSAMYFCASSYTSGGVNEQFFGPGTRLTVL.